Listed below are T cell receptor beta chains from one sample, sequenced in a study of vaccination effects on CD4 cells after COVID-19. Sequencing was performed with immunoSEQ multiplex PCR; in TCRdb, only in-frame clones are kept and a portion is missing. The table shows around 47,000 clones, with around 72% occurring only once. These receptors have no known antigen. The input for sequencing was CD4+ T cells from PBMCs cultured with a peptide pool, taken before COVID-19 vaccination. The receptor set was obtained from a human donor who had a prior SARS-CoV-2 infection. Both conserved end residues are part of each CDR3. Fields, in order: V gene, CDR3 length, D gene, clone size, J gene, CDR3 protein, CDR3 DNA. A D gene is named only where the DNA matches it firmly. For some rows the clone size is stated as once, few or many, or as a class when expanded; others skip it.

TRBV19	15	TRBD1	-	TRBJ1-5	CASSIPTGVNQPQHF	TGTGCCAGTAGTATCCCTACAGGGGTCAATCAGCCCCAGCATTTT
TRBV13	15	TRBD1	-	TRBJ1-2	CASSLVDRGIYGYTF	TGTGCCAGCAGCTTAGTGGACAGGGGAATATATGGCTACACCTTC
TRBV4-3	15	-	-	TRBJ2-2	CASSRPTAGFRELFF	TGCGCCAGCAGCCGGCCCACTGCCGGGTTCAGGGAGCTGTTTTTT
TRBV24-1	13	-	-	TRBJ2-7	CATSDPRTYEQYF	TGTGCCACCAGTGACCCAAGAACCTACGAGCAGTACTTC
TRBV6-5	14	-	-	TRBJ1-1	CASGPRGGDTEAFF	TGTGCCAGCGGCCCCCGGGGGGGGGACACTGAAGCTTTCTTT
TRBV6-2/TRBV6-3	13	TRBD2	-	TRBJ2-7	CASSYYRGDEQYF	TGTGCCAGCAGTTACTACCGGGGGGACGAGCAGTACTTC
TRBV30	12	-	few	TRBJ1-2	CAWSLQYYGYTF	TGTGCCTGGAGTTTACAGTACTATGGCTACACCTTC
TRBV11-2	16	-	few	TRBJ1-3	CASSLARPVGGNTIYF	TGTGCCAGCAGCTTAGCGAGACCCGTCGGTGGAAACACCATATATTTT
TRBV7-8	17	TRBD1	-	TRBJ2-1	CASSLVVPGGTYNEQFF	TGTGCCAGCAGCTTAGTAGTCCCAGGGGGTACCTACAATGAGCAGTTCTTC
TRBV13	14	TRBD1	-	TRBJ1-6	CASSQTGTHSPLHF	TGTGCCAGCAGCCAGACAGGGACACATTCACCCCTCCACTTT
TRBV18	16	TRBD1	-	TRBJ1-2	CASSPVGTELFYGYTF	TGTGCCAGCTCCCCGGTCGGGACAGAGCTCTTCTATGGCTACACCTTC
TRBV6-5	13	TRBD1	-	TRBJ1-2	CASKPTGSYGYTF	TGTGCCAGCAAACCGACAGGGTCCTATGGCTACACCTTC
TRBV28	14	-	-	TRBJ2-4	CASSLPLTQNIQYF	TGTGCCAGCAGTTTACCACTAACACAAAACATTCAGTACTTC
TRBV11-2	14	-	-	TRBJ2-3	CASSLNVAEGTQYF	TGTGCCAGCAGCTTAAACGTCGCAGAAGGTACGCAGTATTTT
TRBV5-5	12	-	few	TRBJ2-7	CASSWRGREQYF	TGTGCCAGCAGCTGGCGGGGGCGGGAGCAGTACTTC
TRBV19	15	TRBD1	-	TRBJ2-7	CASSTTGTGANEQYF	TGTGCCAGTAGTACTACCGGGACAGGGGCGAACGAGCAGTACTTC
TRBV5-1	19	TRBD1	few	TRBJ2-3	CASSRVPTTGTDHTDTQYF	TGCGCCAGCAGCCGGGTTCCTACTACCGGGACAGATCACACAGATACGCAGTATTTT
TRBV4-2	16	TRBD2	-	TRBJ2-7	CASSAHRGRHPLEQYF	TGTGCCAGCAGCGCACATCGCGGGAGGCACCCCCTCGAGCAGTACTTC
TRBV2	14	-	-	TRBJ1-4	CASRVDQWGEKLFF	TGTGCCAGCAGAGTCGACCAATGGGGTGAAAAACTGTTTTTT
TRBV9	14	-	-	TRBJ1-6	CASSVASKDSPLHF	TGTGCCAGCAGCGTAGCTTCGAAGGATTCACCCCTCCACTTT
TRBV24-1	17	-	-	TRBJ2-5	CATRDNWDTPLKETQYF	TGTGCCACCAGAGACAACTGGGACACCCCGCTGAAAGAGACCCAGTACTTC
TRBV7-2	13	-	-	TRBJ1-2	CASSLTSGTGYTF	TGTGCCAGCAGCTTAACGTCCGGGACTGGCTACACCTTC
TRBV7-2	16	TRBD2	once	TRBJ2-1	CASSLMGLASYNEQFF	TGTGCCAGCAGCTTAATGGGACTAGCGTCCTACAATGAGCAGTTCTTC
TRBV7-2	18	-	-	TRBJ1-2	CASSLTTGGSGRLYGYTF	TGTGCCAGCAGCCTTACGACGGGCGGATCTGGACGGCTCTATGGCTACACCTTC
TRBV11-3	14	-	-	TRBJ2-7	CASSGSGPLSEQYF	TGTGCCAGCTCGGGGTCGGGCCCACTCTCCGAGCAGTACTTC
TRBV6-5	11	-	-	TRBJ2-5	CASSSGETQYF	TGTGCCAGCAGTTCCGGGGAGACCCAGTACTTC
TRBV5-6	13	-	few	TRBJ1-2	CASSLRQLYGYTF	TGTGCCAGCAGCCTAAGACAACTCTATGGCTACACCTTC
TRBV19	14	-	once	TRBJ2-5	CASSILGGGETQYF	TGTGCCAGTAGTATACTGGGGGGTGGAGAGACCCAGTACTTC
TRBV4-2	14	TRBD2	-	TRBJ2-7	CASSRTRGSYEQYF	TGTGCCAGCAGCCGGACTAGAGGCTCCTACGAGCAGTACTTC
TRBV7-9	12	-	-	TRBJ2-4	CASSLTVTERIF	TGTGCCAGCAGCTTAACAGTAACGGAGCGAATCTTC
TRBV5-4	15	-	-	TRBJ2-3	CASSLDGHRTDTQYF	TGTGCCAGCAGCTTGGACGGACACCGCACAGATACGCAGTATTTT
TRBV2	14	-	-	TRBJ2-7	CASSDQGQSYEQYF	TGTGCCAGCAGTGACCAGGGGCAGTCCTACGAGCAGTACTTC
TRBV27	15	-	-	TRBJ2-1	CASSLEGLSYNEQFF	TGTGCCAGCAGTTTAGAGGGCCTCTCCTACAATGAGCAGTTCTTC
TRBV19	15	TRBD1	-	TRBJ1-5	CASSSLTGGNQPQHF	TGTGCCAGTAGTTCATTGACAGGGGGCAATCAGCCCCAGCATTTT
TRBV3-1/TRBV3-2	14	-	-	TRBJ1-6	CASSLSVGGSPLHF	TGTGCCAGCAGCCTGAGTGTGGGCGGTTCACCCCTCCACTTT
TRBV29-1	14	-	-	TRBJ2-2	CSVSGAAVTGELFF	TGCAGCGTCTCGGGCGCCGCTGTCACCGGGGAGCTGTTTTTT
TRBV19	15	-	few	TRBJ1-3	CASSIDTGFRNTIYF	TGTGCCAGTAGTATAGATACAGGGTTTCGAAACACCATATATTTT
TRBV5-5	16	-	-	TRBJ1-4	CASSAPNRDTNEKLFF	TGTGCCAGCAGCGCCCCGAACAGGGACACAAATGAAAAACTGTTTTTT
TRBV7-9	13	TRBD1	-	TRBJ1-1	CASSGQGRTEAFF	TGTGCCAGCAGCGGACAGGGGCGCACTGAAGCTTTCTTT
TRBV5-4	15	-	-	TRBJ2-1	CASSPVGNVYNEQFF	TGTGCCAGCAGCCCGGTGGGTAATGTATACAATGAGCAGTTCTTC
TRBV7-3	12	-	-	TRBJ2-3	CASSPAPGTQYF	TGTGCCAGCAGCCCCGCGCCGGGTACGCAGTATTTT
TRBV12-5	12	TRBD2	-	TRBJ2-1	CASGDRSGPSIF	TGTGCTAGTGGAGACCGTAGCGGGCCATCAATCTTC
TRBV10-2	15	TRBD2	-	TRBJ2-3	CASSALAGVGDTQYF	TGCGCCAGCAGTGCACTAGCGGGAGTGGGAGATACGCAGTATTTT
TRBV18	14	-	-	TRBJ1-3	CASWNWGSGNTIYF	TGTGCCAGCTGGAATTGGGGTTCTGGAAACACCATATATTTT
TRBV11-2	14	-	few	TRBJ2-7	CASSFDIYSYEQYF	TGTGCCAGCAGCTTCGACATTTATTCCTACGAGCAGTACTTC
TRBV18	14	-	-	TRBJ1-2	CASSPNTDNYGYTF	TGTGCCAGCTCACCAAATACAGATAACTATGGCTACACCTTC
TRBV27	14	-	-	TRBJ2-2	CASTENTNTGELFF	TGTGCCAGCACTGAGAATACGAACACCGGGGAGCTGTTTTTT
TRBV5-4	14	-	-	TRBJ2-1	CASSQRNHYNEQFF	TGTGCCAGCAGCCAGAGGAACCATTACAATGAGCAGTTCTTC
TRBV29-1	15	TRBD2	-	TRBJ2-5	CSVGPSGGASGTQYF	TGCAGCGTTGGACCTAGCGGGGGTGCCTCCGGGACCCAGTACTTC
TRBV28	17	TRBD2	-	TRBJ2-1	CASSAGRTGGMYNEQFF	TGTGCCAGCAGCGCCGGGCGAACGGGGGGAATGTACAATGAGCAGTTCTTC
TRBV4-2	16	TRBD1	-	TRBJ1-4	CASSQRTGVTNEKLFF	TGTGCCAGCAGCCAGAGGACAGGGGTGACTAATGAAAAACTGTTTTTT
TRBV10-3	15	-	-	TRBJ2-7	CAISELVGGPDEQYF	TGTGCCATCAGTGAATTAGTAGGAGGCCCCGACGAGCAGTACTTC
TRBV9	13	-	few	TRBJ2-7	CASSVGPPDEQYF	TGTGCCAGCAGCGTAGGCCCACCGGACGAGCAGTACTTC
TRBV7-8	19	-	-	TRBJ1-6	CASSLIIGPGLSYNSPLHF	TGTGCCAGCAGCTTAATTATAGGCCCAGGGCTCTCCTATAATTCACCCCTCCACTTT
TRBV6-1	15	-	-	TRBJ1-2	CASSEGYLGGYGYTF	TGTGCCAGCAGTGAAGGGTACTTGGGGGGCTATGGCTACACCTTC
TRBV28	14	-	-	TRBJ1-1	CASSSKGRITEAFF	TGTGCCAGCAGTTCTAAAGGGCGGATTACTGAAGCTTTCTTT
TRBV11-1	14	TRBD2	-	TRBJ2-7	CASSWTSGRSEQYF	TGTGCCAGCTCCTGGACTAGCGGGAGGTCCGAGCAGTACTTC
TRBV7-2	17	-	-	TRBJ1-5	CASSLAGQTDSNQPQHF	TGTGCCAGCAGCTTAGCGGGGCAGACGGATAGCAATCAGCCCCAGCATTTT
TRBV6-5	14	-	once	TRBJ2-1	CASSQPQSYNEQFF	TGTGCCAGCAGTCAACCCCAGTCCTACAATGAGCAGTTCTTC